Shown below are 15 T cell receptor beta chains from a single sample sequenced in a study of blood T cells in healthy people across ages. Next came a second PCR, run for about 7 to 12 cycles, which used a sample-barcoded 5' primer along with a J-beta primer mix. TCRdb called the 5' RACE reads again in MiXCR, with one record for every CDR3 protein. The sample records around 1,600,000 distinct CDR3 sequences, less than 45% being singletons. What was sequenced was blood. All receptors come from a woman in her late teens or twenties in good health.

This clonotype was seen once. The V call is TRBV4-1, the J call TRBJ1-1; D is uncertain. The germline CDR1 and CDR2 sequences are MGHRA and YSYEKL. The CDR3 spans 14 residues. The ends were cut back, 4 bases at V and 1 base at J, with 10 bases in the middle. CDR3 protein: CASSPPGKNTEAFF. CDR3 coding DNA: TGCGCCAGCAGCCCCCCGGGCAAGAACACTGAAGCTTTCTTT.

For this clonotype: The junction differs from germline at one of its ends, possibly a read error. DNA for the CDR3: TGTGCCAACAGCTTATGGGCCAGCGGGACTGTCGCAGATACGCAGTATTTT. Translation: CANSLWASGTVADTQYF. This rearrangement joins TRBV7-3 to TRBJ2-3; TRBD2 matches 7 bases. Germline CDR1 SGHTA, CDR2 FQGTGA. CDR3 size: 17 residues.

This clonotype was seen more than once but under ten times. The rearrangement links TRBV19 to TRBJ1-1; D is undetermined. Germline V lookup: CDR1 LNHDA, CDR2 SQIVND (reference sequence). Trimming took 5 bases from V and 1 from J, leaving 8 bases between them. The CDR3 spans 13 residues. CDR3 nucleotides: TGTGCCAGTAGTGTCGTCAAGAACACTGAAGCTTTCTTT. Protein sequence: CASSVVKNTEAFF.

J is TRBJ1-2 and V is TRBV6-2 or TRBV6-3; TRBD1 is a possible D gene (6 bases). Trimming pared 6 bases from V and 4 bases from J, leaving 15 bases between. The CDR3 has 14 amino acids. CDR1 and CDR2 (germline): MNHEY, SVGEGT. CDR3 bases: TGTGCCAGCAGCAAAAGTACAGGGTTCTATGGCTACACCTTC. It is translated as CASSKSTGFYGYTF.

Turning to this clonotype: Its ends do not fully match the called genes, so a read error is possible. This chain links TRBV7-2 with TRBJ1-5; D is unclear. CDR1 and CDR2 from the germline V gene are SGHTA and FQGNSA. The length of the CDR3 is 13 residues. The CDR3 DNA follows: TGTGTCAGCAGCTTTTCGGCAATTCAGCCCCAGCATTTT. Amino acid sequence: CVSSFSAIQPQHF.

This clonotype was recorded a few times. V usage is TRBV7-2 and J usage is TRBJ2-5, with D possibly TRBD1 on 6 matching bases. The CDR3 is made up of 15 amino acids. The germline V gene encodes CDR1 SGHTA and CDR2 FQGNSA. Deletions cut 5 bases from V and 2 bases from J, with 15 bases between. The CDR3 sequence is CASSTPGTIQETQYF. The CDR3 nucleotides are TGTGCCAGCAGCACACCCGGGACAATACAAGAGACCCAGTACTTC.

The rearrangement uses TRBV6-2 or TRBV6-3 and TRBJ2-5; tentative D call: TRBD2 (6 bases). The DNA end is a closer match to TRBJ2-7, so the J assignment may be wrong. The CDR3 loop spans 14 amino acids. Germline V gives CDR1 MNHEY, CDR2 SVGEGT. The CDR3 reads CASSYSSLAHEQYF. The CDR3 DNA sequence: TGTGCCAGCAGTTACTCGTCACTAGCCCACGAGCAGTACTTC.

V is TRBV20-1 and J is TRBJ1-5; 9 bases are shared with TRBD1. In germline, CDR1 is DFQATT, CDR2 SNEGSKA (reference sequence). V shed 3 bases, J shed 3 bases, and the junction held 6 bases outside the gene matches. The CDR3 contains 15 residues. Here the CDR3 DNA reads TGCAGTGCTAGGATGGGGACAGGGTCCAATCAGCCCCAGCATTTT. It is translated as CSARMGTGSNQPQHF.

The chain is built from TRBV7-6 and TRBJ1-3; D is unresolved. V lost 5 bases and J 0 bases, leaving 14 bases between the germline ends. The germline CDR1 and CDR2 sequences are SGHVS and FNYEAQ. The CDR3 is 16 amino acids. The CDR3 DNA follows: TGTGCCAGCAGCCCCGGCGCAGACAACTCTGGAAACACCATATATTTT. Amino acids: CASSPGADNSGNTIYF.

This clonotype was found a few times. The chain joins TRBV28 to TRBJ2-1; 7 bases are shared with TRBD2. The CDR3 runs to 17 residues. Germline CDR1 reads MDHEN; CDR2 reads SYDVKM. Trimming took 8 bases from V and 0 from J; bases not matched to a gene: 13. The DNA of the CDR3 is TGTGCCAGCGGGGAGACTAGCCGTAGGAGCTCCTACAATGAGCAGTTCTTC. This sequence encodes CASGETSRRSSYNEQFF. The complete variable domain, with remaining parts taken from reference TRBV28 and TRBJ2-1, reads DVKVTQSSRYLVKRTGEKVFLECVQDMDHENMFWYRQDPGLGLRLIYFSYDVKMKEKGDIPEGYSVSREKKERFSLILESASTNQTSMYLCASGETSRRSSYNEQFFGPGTRLTVL.

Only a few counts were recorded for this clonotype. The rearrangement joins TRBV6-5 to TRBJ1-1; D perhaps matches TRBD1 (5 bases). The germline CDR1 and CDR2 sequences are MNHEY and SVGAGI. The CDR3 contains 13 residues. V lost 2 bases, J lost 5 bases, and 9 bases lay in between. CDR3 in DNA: TGTGCCAGCAGTTACAACGGGGGAACTGAAGCTTTCTTT. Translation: CASSYNGGTEAFF.

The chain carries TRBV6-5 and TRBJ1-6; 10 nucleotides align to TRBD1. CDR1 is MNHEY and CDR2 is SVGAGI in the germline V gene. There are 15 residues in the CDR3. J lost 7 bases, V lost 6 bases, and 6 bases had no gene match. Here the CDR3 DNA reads TGTGCCAGCAGCCGCCCGGGACAGGGGAATTCACCCCTCCACTTT. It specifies CASSRPGQGNSPLHF.

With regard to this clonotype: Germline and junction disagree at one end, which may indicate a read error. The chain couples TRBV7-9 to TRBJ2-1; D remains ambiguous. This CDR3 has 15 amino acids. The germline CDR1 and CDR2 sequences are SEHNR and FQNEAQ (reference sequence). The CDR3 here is CASSPTRSSYNGQFF. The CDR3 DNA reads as TGTGCCAGCAGCCCGACCAGAAGCTCCTACAATGGGCAGTTCTTC.

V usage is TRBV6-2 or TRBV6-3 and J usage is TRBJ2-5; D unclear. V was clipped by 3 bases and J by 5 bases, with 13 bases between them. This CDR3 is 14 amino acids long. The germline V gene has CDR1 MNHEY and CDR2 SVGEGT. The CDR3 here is CASSYGTLGETQYF. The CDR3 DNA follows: TGTGCCAGCAGTTATGGAACTCTTGGGGAGACCCAGTACTTC.

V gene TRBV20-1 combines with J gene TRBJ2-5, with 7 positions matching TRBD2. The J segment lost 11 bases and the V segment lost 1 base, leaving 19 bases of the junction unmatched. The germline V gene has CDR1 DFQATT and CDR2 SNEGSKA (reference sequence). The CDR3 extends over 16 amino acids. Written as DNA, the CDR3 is TGCAGTGCTAGAGTCCATAAGACTAGCTCCTACAATGAGCAGTACTTC. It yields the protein CSARVHKTSSYNEQYF.